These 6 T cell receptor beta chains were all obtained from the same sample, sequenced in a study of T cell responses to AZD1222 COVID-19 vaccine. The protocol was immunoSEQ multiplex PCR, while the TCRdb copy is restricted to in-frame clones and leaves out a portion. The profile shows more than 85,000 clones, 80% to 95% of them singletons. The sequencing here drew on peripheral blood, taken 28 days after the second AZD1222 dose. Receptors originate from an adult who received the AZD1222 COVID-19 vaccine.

CDR3 protein: CASSQTGLDTQYF. As DNA, the CDR3 is TGTGCCAGTAGTCAGACAGGACTAGATACGCAGTATTTT. The J gene is TRBJ2-3, the V gene TRBV19, with D tentatively TRBD1 (6 bases). The germline V gene encodes CDR1 LNHDA and CDR2 SQIVND (reference sequence). This CDR3 contains 13 residues. V shed 5 bases and J shed 5 bases, with 11 bases lying between them.

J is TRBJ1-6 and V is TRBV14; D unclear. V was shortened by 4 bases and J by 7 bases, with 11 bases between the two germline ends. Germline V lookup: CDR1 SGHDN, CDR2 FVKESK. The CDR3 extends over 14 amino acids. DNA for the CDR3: TGTGCCAGCAGCCCCGTCGGAAGGAATTCACCCCTCCACTTT. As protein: CASSPVGRNSPLHF.

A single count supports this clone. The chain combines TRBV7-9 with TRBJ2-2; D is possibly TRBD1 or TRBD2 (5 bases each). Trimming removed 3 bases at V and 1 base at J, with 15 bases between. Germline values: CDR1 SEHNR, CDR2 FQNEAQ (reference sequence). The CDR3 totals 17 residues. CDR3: CASSFRGSVGNTGELFF. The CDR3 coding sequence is TGTGCCAGCAGCTTCCGGGGCTCGGTGGGGAACACCGGGGAGCTGTTTTTT.

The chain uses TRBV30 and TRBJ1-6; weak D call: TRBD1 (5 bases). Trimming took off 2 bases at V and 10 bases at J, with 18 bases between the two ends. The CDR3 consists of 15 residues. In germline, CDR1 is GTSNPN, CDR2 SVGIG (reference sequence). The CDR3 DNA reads TGTGCCTGGAGTCCTCAGGGCTTTTCTAGCTCACCCCTCCACTTT. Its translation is CAWSPQGFSSSPLHF.

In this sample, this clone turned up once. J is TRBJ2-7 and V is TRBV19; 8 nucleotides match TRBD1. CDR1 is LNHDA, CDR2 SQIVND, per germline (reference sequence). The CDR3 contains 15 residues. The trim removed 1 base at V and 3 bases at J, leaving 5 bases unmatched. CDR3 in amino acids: CASSIGGQGLYEQYF. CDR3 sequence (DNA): TGTGCCAGTAGTATAGGTGGACAGGGACTCTACGAGCAGTACTTC.

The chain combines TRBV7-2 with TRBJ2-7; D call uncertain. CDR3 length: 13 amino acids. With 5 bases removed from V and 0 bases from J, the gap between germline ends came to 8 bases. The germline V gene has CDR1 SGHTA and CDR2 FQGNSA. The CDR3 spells CASSPPSSYEQYF. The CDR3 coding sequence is TGTGCCAGCAGCCCCCCCAGCTCCTACGAGCAGTACTTC.